These 8 T cell receptor beta chains were all obtained from the same sample, sequenced in a study of blood T cells in healthy people across ages (dated by TCRdb to about 2015). Library generation was performed with 5' RACE. The instrument was an Illumina HiSeq 2500. A second roughly 6 to 11 cycle PCR used a sample-barcoded 5' primer and a J-beta primer mix. The public reads were quality trimmed at Q25 with fastp and then assembled into clones with MiXCR by TCRdb, keeping productive beta chains. One record per CDR3 amino acid sequence lists the most common genes and DNA. This sample holds 700,000 to 900,000 distinct CDR3 sequences; 40% to 65% were observed only once. Roughly 37% of the sample is taken by the ten largest. Sequencing used blood. The receptors come from a man of 80 years or more in good health.

The chain employs TRBV6-5 and TRBJ1-1; no firm D call. CDR3 length: 12 residues. The V gene lost 7 bases and the J gene lost 1 base, with 7 bases spanning the gap. Germline V gene data show CDR1 as MNHEY and CDR2 as SVGAGI. CDR3: CASTNRNTEAFF. CDR3 DNA sequence: TGTGCCAGCACTAACCGGAACACTGAAGCTTTCTTT.

Notes on this clonotype: This sequence may be a read error, since a much larger clone differs from it by one base. This chain connects TRBV5-1 to TRBJ2-7, with D perhaps matching TRBD2 (6 bases). Trimming stripped 6 bases from V and 6 bases from J, with 19 bases between. Germline loops: CDR1 SGHRS, CDR2 YFSETQ. This CDR3 region has 14 residues. DNA of the CDR3: TGCGCCAGCATGGAGACTAGTGGTTCTCGCGAGCAGTACTTC. Protein: CASMETSGSREQYF.

This clonotype was recorded many times. The rearrangement uses TRBV7-2 and TRBJ2-7; D might be TRBD1 (5 bases). Germline-derived CDR1 and CDR2 are SGHTA and FQGNSA. CDR3 size: 15 residues. V lost 1 base, J lost 4 bases, and 14 bases lay in between. The CDR3 protein is CASSLDRSLWYEQYF. The CDR3, as DNA: TGTGCCAGCAGCTTAGACAGGTCCTTGTGGTACGAGCAGTACTTC.

The chain employs TRBV5-4 and TRBJ2-7, with 12 bases that match TRBD2. Germline V gene lookup returns CDR1 SGHNT and CDR2 YYREEE (reference sequence). The V gene end was trimmed by 9 bases and the J gene end by 5 bases; junction bases not matched to a gene: 18. This CDR3 has 17 residues. CDR3 bases: TGTGCCACCTATGCCAAGCAGACTAGCGGGAGCCCAGACGAGCAGTACTTC. Its translation: CATYAKQTSGSPDEQYF.

The gene calls are TRBV12-3 or TRBV12-4 and TRBJ2-1; D uncertain. Trimming stripped 1 base from V and 5 bases from J, with 6 bases between. This CDR3 comprises 13 residues. CDR3 bases: TGTGCCAGCAGTTTAGGGGAAAACAATGAGCAGTTCTTC. This sequence encodes CASSLGENNEQFF.

About this clonotype: A read error may produce the germline difference seen at one junction end. The chain carries TRBV5-1 and TRBJ2-3; D unclear. The CDR3 spans 12 residues. Germline V lookup: CDR1 SGHRS, CDR2 YFSETQ. CDR3 DNA sequence: TGCGCCAGCAGCCCGACCACAGATACGCGGTATTTT. Amino acid sequence: CASSPTTDTRYF.

This sequence joins TRBV12-3 or TRBV12-4 and TRBJ2-7, with 8 bases identical to TRBD1. The last part of the DNA fits TRBJ2-1 better; the J call may be wrong. This CDR3 region has 15 residues. CDR3 nucleotide sequence: TGTGCCAGCAGTCAAACCGGGACAGGTTCCTACGAGCAGTTCTTC. Its protein product is CASSQTGTGSYEQFF.

The chain combines TRBV29-1 with TRBJ2-5; TRBD1 matches at 7 bases. With the DNA end fitting TRBJ2-7 better, the J assignment may be wrong. CDR3 length equals 13 residues. Germline CDR1 is SQVTM and CDR2 is ANQGSEA. Here the CDR3 DNA reads TGCAGCGTCGGCCGGGACAGTTGTTCCGAGCAGTACTTC. It is translated as CSVGRDSCSEQYF.